The rows below give T cell receptor beta chains drawn from one sample of a study of T-cell reconstitution after alpha-beta-depleted transplantation in children. TCRdb re-analysed the PCR reads in MiXCR, keeping a single row per CDR3 protein. The sample lists some 200,000 distinct CDR3 sequences, around 7.7% occurring once. Sequencing was performed on PBMCs, mostly from graft donor cells, taken 360 days after TCRalphabeta/CD19-depleted stem cell transplant. Receptor source: a male patient aged 2-9 years who had a stem cell transplant for acute myeloid leukemia, so the T cells may come from the graft donor. The CDR3 runs from the conserved cysteine through the conserved F or W.

V	J	CDR3
TRBV4-3	TRBJ2-1	CASSLGLAKGSSYNEQFF
TRBV29-1	TRBJ2-5	CSVPVWGLRTQYF
TRBV6-5	TRBJ2-5	CASSSPGLLETQYF
TRBV4-3	TRBJ2-7	CASSQELAGVSREQYF
TRBV5-1	TRBJ2-2	CASTLLANTGELFF
TRBV4-1	TRBJ1-2	CASSQQADNYGYTF
TRBV18	TRBJ2-3	CASSPGGDTQYF
TRBV28	TRBJ1-2	CASSSQGDYGYTF
TRBV5-1	TRBJ1-2	CASSPGTPIRNYGYTF
TRBV20-1	TRBJ2-7	CSARAIAGGSFEQYF
TRBV10-2	TRBJ2-3	CASRISTDTQYF
TRBV5-1	TRBJ2-1	CASSNRDRTANEQFF
TRBV12-3/TRBV12-4	TRBJ1-6	CASSSGDLNSPLHF
TRBV12-3/TRBV12-4	TRBJ1-3	CASSFRRGLAGNTIYF
TRBV11-1	TRBJ2-4	CASSPQPGQMSSEDAKNIQYF
TRBV19	TRBJ1-1	CASSTLQDNTEAFF
TRBV4-3	TRBJ2-3	CASSQVDWLTDTQYF
TRBV5-1	TRBJ2-2	CASSPYGPGELFF
TRBV7-3	TRBJ2-3	CASSPRPVSFTDTQYF
TRBV10-3	TRBJ1-1	CAISVVHGGTEAFF
TRBV15	TRBJ2-7	CATSREQGVPYEQYF
TRBV12-3/TRBV12-4	TRBJ2-5	CASSLGARETQYF
TRBV24-1	TRBJ2-1	CATSDSGTGSYNEQFF
TRBV5-1	TRBJ2-1	CASSFTPPGQQYNEQFF
TRBV10-3	TRBJ2-1	CAISESSSLDRVEDEQFF
TRBV29-1	TRBJ1-4	CSVVATNEKLFF
TRBV28	TRBJ1-1	CASSLIANTEAFF
TRBV5-5	TRBJ1-1	CASSFSVMNTEAFF
TRBV20-1	TRBJ2-7	CSATDANSYEQYF
TRBV11-2	TRBJ2-2	CASSLGQGVEAGELFF
TRBV7-4	TRBJ2-1	CASSLGGLAAYNEQFF
TRBV3-1	TRBJ1-2	CASSPRLANYGYTF
TRBV9	TRBJ2-1	CASSLSGGGAPYNEQFF
TRBV18	TRBJ2-7	CASSPFSGTYEQYF
TRBV20-1	TRBJ2-1	CSPELAGADEQFF
TRBV6-5	TRBJ1-2	CASSYKDTLYGYTF
TRBV27	TRBJ1-1	CASTRTGWDTEAFF
TRBV5-1	TRBJ2-5	CASSPNRGSGQETQYF
TRBV18	TRBJ1-1	CASSPAGSNTEAFF
TRBV10-3	TRBJ1-1	CAISESGYTEAFF
TRBV12-3/TRBV12-4	TRBJ2-1	CATKLAGGQDEQFF
TRBV5-1	TRBJ1-5	CASSWGTDQPQHF
TRBV9	TRBJ2-1	CASSVRDSNNEQFF
TRBV5-1	TRBJ1-2	CASSLQGDHGYTF
TRBV29-1	TRBJ1-2	CSVGGQGGPYGYTF
TRBV7-3	TRBJ2-1	CASSLRNQTSGSVNNEQFF
TRBV7-3	TRBJ2-1	CASSQERSEQFF